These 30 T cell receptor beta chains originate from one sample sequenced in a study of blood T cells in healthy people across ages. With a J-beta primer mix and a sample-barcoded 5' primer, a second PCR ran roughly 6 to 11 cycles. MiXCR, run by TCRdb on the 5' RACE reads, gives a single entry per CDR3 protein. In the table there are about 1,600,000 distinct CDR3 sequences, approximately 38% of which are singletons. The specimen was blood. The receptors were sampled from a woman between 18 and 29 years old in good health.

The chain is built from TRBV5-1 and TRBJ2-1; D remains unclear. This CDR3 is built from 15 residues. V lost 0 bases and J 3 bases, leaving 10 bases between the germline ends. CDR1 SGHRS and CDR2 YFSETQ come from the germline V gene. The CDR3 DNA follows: TGCGCCAGCAGCTTGGAGGGCGGCTTCTACAATGAGCAGTTCTTC. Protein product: CASSLEGGFYNEQFF.

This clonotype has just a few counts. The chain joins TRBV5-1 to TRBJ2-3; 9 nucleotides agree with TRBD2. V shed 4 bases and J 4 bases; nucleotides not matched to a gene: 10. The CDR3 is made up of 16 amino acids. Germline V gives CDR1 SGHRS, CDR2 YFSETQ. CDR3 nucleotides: TGCGCCAGCAGCCCCCCTGGCGGGGGGGCTTCAGATACGCAGTATTTT. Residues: CASSPPGGGASDTQYF.

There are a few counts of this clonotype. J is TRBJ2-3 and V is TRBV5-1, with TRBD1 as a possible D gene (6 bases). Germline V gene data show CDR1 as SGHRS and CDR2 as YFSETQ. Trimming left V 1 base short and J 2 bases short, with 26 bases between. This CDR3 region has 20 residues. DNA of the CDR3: TGCGCCAGCAGCTTGTCCCCAGGGGCTTACCCCACTAACTACACAGATACGCAGTATTTT. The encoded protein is CASSLSPGAYPTNYTDTQYF.

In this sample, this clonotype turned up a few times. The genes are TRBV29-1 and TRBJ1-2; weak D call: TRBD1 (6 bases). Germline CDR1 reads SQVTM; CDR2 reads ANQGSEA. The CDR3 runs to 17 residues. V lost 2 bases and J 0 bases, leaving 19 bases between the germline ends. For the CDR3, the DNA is TGCAGCGTTGAAAGCCCCGCGACAGGAAGTCCTAACTATGGCTACACCTTC. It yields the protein CSVESPATGSPNYGYTF.

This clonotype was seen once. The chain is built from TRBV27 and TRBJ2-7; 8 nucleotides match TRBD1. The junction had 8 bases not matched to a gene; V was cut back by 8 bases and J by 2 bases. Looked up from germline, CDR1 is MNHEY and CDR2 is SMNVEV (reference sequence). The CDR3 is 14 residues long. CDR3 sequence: CASGRGQDPYEQYF. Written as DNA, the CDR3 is TGTGCCAGCGGACGGGGACAGGACCCCTACGAGCAGTACTTC.

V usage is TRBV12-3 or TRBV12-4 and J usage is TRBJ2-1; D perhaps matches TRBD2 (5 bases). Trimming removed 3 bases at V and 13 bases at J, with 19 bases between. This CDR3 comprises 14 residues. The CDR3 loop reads CASSFGPSLETQFF. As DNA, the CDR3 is TGTGCCAGCAGTTTTGGGCCTAGCCTGGAGACCCAGTTCTTC.

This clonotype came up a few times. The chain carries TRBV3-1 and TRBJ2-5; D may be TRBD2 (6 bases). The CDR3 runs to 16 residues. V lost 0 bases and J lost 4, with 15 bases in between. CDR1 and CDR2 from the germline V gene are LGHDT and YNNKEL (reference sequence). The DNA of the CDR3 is TGTGCCAGCAGCCAAGAGGAGGGACTCCTCCGAGAGACCCAGTACTTC. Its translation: CASSQEEGLLRETQYF.

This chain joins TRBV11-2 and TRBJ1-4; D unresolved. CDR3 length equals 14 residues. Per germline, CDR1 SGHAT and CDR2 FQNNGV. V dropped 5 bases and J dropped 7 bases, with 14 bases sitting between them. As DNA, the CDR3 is TGTGCCAGCAGCCAAGGACGGTCCAGTGAAAAACTGTTTTTT. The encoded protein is CASSQGRSSEKLFF.

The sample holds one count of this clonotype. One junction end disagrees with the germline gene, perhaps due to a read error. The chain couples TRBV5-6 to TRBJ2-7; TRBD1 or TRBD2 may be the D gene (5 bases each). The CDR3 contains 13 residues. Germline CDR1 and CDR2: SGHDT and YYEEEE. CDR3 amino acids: CASTLGENYEQYF. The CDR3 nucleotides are TGTGCCAGCACCTTGGGGGAAAACTACGAGCAGTACTTC.

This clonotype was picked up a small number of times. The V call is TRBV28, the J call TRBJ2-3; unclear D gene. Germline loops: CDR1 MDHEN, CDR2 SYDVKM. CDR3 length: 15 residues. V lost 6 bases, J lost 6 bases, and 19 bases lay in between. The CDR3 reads CASRAITLRGDTQYF. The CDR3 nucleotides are TGTGCCAGCAGGGCTATTACCCTTCGTGGGGATACGCAGTATTTT.

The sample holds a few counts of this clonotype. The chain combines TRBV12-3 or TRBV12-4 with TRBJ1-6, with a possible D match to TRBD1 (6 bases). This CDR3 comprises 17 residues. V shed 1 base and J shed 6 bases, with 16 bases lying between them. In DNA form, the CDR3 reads TGTGCCAGCAGTTTAGGGTCAGGGGCGAATCTTAATTCACCCCTCCACTTT. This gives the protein CASSLGSGANLNSPLHF.

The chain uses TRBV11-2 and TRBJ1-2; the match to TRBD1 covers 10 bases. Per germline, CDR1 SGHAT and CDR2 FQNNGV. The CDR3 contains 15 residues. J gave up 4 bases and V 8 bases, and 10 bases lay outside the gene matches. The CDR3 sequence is CASSPGGDRGYGYTF. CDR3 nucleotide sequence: TGTGCCAGCTCCCCGGGGGGGGACAGGGGCTATGGCTACACCTTC. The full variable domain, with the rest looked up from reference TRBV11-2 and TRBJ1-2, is EAGVAQSPRYKIIEKRQSVAFWCNPISGHATLYWYQQILGQGPKLLIQFQNNGVVDDSQLPKDRFSAERLKGVDSTLKIQPAKLEDSAVYLCASSPGGDRGYGYTFGSGTRLTVV.

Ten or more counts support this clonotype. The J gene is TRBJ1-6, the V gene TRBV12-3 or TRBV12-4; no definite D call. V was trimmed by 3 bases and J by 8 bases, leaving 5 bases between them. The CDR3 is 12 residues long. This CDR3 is CASSFGDSPLHF. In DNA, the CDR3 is TGTGCCAGCAGTTTTGGGGATTCACCCCTCCACTTT.

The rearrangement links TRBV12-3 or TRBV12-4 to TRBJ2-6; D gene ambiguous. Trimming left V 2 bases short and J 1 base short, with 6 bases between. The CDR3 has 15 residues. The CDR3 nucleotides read TGTGCCAGCAGTTTAATGAGATCTGGGGCCAACGTCCTGACTTTC. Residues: CASSLMRSGANVLTF.

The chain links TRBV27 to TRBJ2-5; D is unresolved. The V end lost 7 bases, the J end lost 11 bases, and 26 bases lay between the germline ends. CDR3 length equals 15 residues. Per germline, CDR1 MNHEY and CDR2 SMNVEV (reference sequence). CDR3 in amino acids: CASTPGISPHNEQYF. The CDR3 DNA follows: TGTGCCAGCACCCCTGGGATCTCTCCCCACAATGAGCAGTACTTC.

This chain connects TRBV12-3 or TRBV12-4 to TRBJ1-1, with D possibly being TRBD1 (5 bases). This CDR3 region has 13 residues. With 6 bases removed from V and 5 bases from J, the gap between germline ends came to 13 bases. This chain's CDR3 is CASRIATATEAFF. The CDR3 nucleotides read TGTGCCAGCAGGATCGCGACAGCTACTGAAGCTTTCTTT.

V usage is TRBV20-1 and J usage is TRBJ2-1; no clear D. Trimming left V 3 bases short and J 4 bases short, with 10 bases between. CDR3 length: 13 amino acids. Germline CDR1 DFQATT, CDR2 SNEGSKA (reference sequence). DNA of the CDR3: TGCAGTGCTAGCCAGCCAGATTACAATGAGCAGTTCTTC. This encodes CSASQPDYNEQFF.

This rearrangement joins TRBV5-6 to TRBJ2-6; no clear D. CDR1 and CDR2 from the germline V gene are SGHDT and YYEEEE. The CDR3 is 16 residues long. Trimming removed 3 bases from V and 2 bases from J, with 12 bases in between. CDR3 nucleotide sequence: TGTGCCAGCAGCTACCTGCCGGTAGCTGGGGCCAACGTCCTGACTTTC. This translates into CASSYLPVAGANVLTF.

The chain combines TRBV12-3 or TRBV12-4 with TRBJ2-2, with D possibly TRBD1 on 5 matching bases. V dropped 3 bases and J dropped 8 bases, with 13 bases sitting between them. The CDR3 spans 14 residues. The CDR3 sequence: CASSLRQFRGELFF. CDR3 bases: TGTGCCAGCAGTTTGAGACAGTTCAGGGGGGAGCTGTTTTTT.

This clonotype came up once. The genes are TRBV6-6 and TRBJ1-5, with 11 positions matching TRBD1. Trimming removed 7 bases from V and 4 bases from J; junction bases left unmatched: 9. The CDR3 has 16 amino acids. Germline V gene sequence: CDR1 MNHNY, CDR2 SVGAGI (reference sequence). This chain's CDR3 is CASTLSRDRGNQPQHF. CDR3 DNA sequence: TGTGCCAGCACCCTGTCCCGGGACAGGGGGAATCAGCCCCAGCATTTT.

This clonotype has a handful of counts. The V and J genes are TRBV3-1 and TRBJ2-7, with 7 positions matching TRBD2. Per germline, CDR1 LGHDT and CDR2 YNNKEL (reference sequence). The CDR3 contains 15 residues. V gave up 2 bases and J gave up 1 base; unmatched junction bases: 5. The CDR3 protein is CASSQWRESSYEQYF. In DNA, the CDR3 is TGTGCCAGCAGCCAATGGCGGGAGAGTTCCTACGAGCAGTACTTC.

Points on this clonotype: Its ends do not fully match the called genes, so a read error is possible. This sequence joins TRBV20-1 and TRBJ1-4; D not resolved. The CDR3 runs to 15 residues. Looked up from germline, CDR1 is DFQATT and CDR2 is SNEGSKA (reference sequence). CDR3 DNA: TGCAGTGCTACCCACCGGGTTGGAACTAGTGAAAAACTGTTTTTT. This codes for CSATHRVGTSEKLFF.

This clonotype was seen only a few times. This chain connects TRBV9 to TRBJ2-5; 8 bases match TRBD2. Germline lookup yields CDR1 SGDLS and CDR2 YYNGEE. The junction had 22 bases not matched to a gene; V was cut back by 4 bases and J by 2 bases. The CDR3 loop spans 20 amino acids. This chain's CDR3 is CASSPTLGSGVWGEQETQYF. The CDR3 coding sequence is TGTGCCAGCAGCCCTACCCTCGGTAGCGGGGTGTGGGGAGAGCAAGAGACCCAGTACTTC.

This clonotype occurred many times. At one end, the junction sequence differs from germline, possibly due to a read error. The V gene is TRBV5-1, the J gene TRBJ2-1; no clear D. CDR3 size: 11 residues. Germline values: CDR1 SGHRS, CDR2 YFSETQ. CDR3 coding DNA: TGTGCCAGCAGCTTAGACAATGAGCAGTTCTTC. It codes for CASSLDNEQFF.

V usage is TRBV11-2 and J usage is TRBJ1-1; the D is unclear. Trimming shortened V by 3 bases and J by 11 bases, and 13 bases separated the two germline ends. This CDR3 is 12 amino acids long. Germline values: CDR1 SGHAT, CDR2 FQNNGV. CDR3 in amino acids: CASSLFESGAFF. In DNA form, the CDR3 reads TGTGCCAGCAGCTTGTTCGAATCTGGGGCTTTCTTT.

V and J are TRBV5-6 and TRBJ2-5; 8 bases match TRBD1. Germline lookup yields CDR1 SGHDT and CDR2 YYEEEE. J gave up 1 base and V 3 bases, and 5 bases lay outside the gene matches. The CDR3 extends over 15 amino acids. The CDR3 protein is CASSSMDRVQETQYF. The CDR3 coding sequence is TGTGCCAGCAGCTCCATGGACAGGGTCCAAGAGACCCAGTACTTC.

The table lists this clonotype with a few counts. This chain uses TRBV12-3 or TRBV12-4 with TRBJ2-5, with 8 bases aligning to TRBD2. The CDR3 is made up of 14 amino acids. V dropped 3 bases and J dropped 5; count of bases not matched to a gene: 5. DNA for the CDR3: TGTGCCAGCAGTTTCGGGGGGGCCGGGGAGACCCAGTACTTC. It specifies CASSFGGAGETQYF.

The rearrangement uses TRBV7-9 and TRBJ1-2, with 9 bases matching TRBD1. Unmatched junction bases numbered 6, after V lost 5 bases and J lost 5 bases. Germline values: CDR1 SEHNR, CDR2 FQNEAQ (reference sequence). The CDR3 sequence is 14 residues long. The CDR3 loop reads CASSVGDRVYGYTF. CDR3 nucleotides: TGTGCCAGCAGCGTTGGGGACAGGGTATATGGCTACACCTTC.

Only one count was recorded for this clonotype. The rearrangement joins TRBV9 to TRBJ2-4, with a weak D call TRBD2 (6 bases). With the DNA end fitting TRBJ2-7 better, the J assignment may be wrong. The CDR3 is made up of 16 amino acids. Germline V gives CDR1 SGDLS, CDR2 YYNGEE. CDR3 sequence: CASSSPSGDRDHEQYF. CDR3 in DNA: TGTGCCAGCAGCTCCCCCTCGGGGGACCGGGATCACGAGCAGTACTTC.

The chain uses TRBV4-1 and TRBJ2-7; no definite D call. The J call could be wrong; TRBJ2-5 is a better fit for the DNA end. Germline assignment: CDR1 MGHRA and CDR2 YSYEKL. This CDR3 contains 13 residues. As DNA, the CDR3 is TGCGCCAGCAGCCAAAATGAGTGGGAGACCCAGTACTTC. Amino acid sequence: CASSQNEWETQYF.